The 4 T cell receptor beta chains listed next were all sequenced from one sample in a study of blood T cell repertoires in COVID-19. Sequenced by immunoSEQ multiplex PCR; TCRdb stores in-frame clones only, minus some. The table has roughly 97,000 clones, around four fifths seen once. Input material: peripheral blood. The receptor set was obtained from a man aged 55 to 70 with acute or convalescent COVID-19.

The V and J genes are TRBV7-6 and TRBJ1-1; TRBD1 might be the D (5 bases). V was pared by 0 bases and J by 7 bases, with 9 bases between. The CDR3 loop spans 13 amino acids. Germline V gene sequence: CDR1 SGHVS, CDR2 FNYEAQ. CDR3 residues: CASSLARQFEAFF. In DNA, the CDR3 is TGTGCCAGCAGCTTAGCACGACAGTTTGAAGCTTTCTTT.

The chain employs TRBV7-6 and TRBJ2-1; TRBD2 matches 11 bases. The CDR3 contains 15 residues. V lost 1 base and J lost 10; bases outside the gene matches: 6. CDR1 is SGHVS and CDR2 is FNYEAQ in the germline V gene. The CDR3 DNA reads TGTGCCAGCAGCTTAGGGCTAGCGGGAGGTGGGGAGCAGTTCTTC. Protein product: CASSLGLAGGGEQFF.

The rearrangement links TRBV9 to TRBJ2-3; the match to TRBD2 covers 13 bases. In germline, CDR1 is SGDLS, CDR2 YYNGEE. CDR3 length: 17 amino acids. V shed 3 bases, J shed 6 bases, and the junction held 10 bases outside the gene matches. CDR3 nucleotide sequence: TGTGCCAGCAGCGCTAGGACTAGCGGGAGCAGGGGTGATACGCAGTATTTT. Amino acid sequence: CASSARTSGSRGDTQYF. Using reference TRBV9 and TRBJ2-3 for the parts outside the CDR3, the full variable domain is DSGVTQTPKHLITATGQRVTLRCSPRSGDLSVYWYQQSLDQGLQFLIQYYNGEERAKGNILERFSAQQFPDLHSELNLSSLELGDSALYFCASSARTSGSRGDTQYFGPGTRLTVL.

Comments on this clone: At the DNA level, this CDR3 is encoded by other sequences in the same sample as well. The chain is built from TRBV18 and TRBJ2-3; D is ambiguous. Trimming left V 2 bases short and J 6 bases short, with 6 bases between. Germline CDR1 is KGHSH and CDR2 is LQKENI. CDR3 length: 12 residues. CDR3: CASSPAGDTQYF. The CDR3 DNA is TGTGCCAGCTCACCAGCCGGGGATACGCAGTATTTT.